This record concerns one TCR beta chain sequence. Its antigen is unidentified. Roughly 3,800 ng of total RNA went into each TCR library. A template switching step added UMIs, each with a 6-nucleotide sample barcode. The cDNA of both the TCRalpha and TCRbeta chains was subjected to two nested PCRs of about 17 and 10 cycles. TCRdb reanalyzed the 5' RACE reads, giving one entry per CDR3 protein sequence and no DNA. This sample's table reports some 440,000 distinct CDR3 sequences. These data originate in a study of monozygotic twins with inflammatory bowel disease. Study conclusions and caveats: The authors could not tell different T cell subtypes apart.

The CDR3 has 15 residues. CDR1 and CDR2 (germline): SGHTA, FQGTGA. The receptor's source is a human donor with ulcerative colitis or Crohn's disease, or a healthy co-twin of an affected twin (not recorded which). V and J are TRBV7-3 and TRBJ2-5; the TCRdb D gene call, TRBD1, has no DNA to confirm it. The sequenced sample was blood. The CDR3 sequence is CASSYTGTPAETQYF.